This T cell receptor beta chain originates from a study of glioma-infiltrating T cells. This CDR3 comprises 14 residues. The germline V and J ends were trimmed by 1 base and 9 bases, with 14 bases remaining between them. The V gene's germline CDR1 is LNHNV and CDR2 YYDKDF (reference sequence). This clonotype was counted at least ten times. Amplification of TCR alpha and beta CDR3 regions from RNA used iRepertoire nested multiplex PCR. One entry per CDR3 protein results from TCRdb running MiXCR on the multiplex PCR reads. The sample holds roughly 190,000 distinct CDR3 sequences, more than 25% seen once.

V gene TRBV15 combines with J gene TRBJ2-3; either TRBD1 or TRBD2 may supply D (5 bases each). Source material: glioma tissue, nonneoplastic brain tissue, or PBMCs (not recorded which). This clonotype was sampled from a human donor with low-grade glioma or glioblastoma, undergoing nonglioma brain surgery, or in good health (not recorded which). CDR3 DNA sequence: TGTGCCACCAGCAGAGGGCAGGGACCTGAGACGCAGTATTTT. Its translation is CATSRGQGPETQYF.